The present T cell receptor beta chain was sequenced within a study of blood T cell repertoires in COVID-19. Study-level background: Spain, Italy and the United States supplied samples that represented acute and convalescent COVID-19. The cDNA or gDNA used as material had been derived from T cells, B-cell-depleted T cells, or PBMCs.

Among Cohort 3 donors, those recovered had two negative PCRs, clearance, or symptom resolution. Original handling: Counts of nucleated cells, estimated from reference gene primer amplification, were obtained. The table came from immunoSEQ multiplex PCR; TCRdb's copy has only in-frame clones and leaves some out. D and trimming were read from the DNA, whereas the V and J calls and clone size are those reported in that table. The table shows some 300,000 clones, with roughly nine tenths occurring only once. Germline-derived CDR1 and CDR2 are SQVTM and ANQGSEA. The V and J ends lost 5 bases and 1 base, in that order; junction bases with no gene match: 14. The CDR3 consists of 17 residues.

The specimen sequenced was PBMCs or T cells enriched from blood (not recorded which). The sequence was obtained from a woman aged 40-49 years who had recovered from COVID-19. The J gene is TRBJ1-5, the V gene TRBV29-1; 7 positions match TRBD1. CDR3 DNA sequence: TGCAGCGTTAACTGGACAGACAGGGTCAGAAGCAATCAGCCCCAGCATTTT. The encoded protein is CSVNWTDRVRSNQPQHF. Full variable domain (missing parts from reference TRBV29-1 and TRBJ1-5): SAVISQKPSRDICQRGTSLTIQCQVDSQVTMMFWYRQQPGQSLTLIATANQGSEATYESGFVIDKFPISRPNLTFSTLTVSNMSPEDSSIYLCSVNWTDRVRSNQPQHFGDGTRLSIL.